These 29 T cell receptor beta chains were all obtained from the same sample, sequenced in a study of PD-L1 blockade in urothelial cancer. The time point denotes: peripheral blood 6 weeks after treatment start. Clones were sequenced by immunoSEQ multiplex PCR, and TCRdb holds only the in-frame ones, with some missing. The sample has around 50,000 clones; more than 75% are singletons. Sequenced material: PBMCs, taken around atezolizumab (anti-PD-L1) treatment. All receptors come from a man aged 55 to 70 with urothelial cancer.

This sequence joins TRBV7-8 and TRBJ1-1, with 7 nucleotides matching TRBD1. This CDR3 comprises 14 residues. Trimming cost V 0 bases and J 5 bases; bases outside gene matches: 3. Germline loops: CDR1 SGHVS, CDR2 FQNEAQ. Here the CDR3 DNA reads TGTGCCAGCAGCTTAGCGACAGGGAGTACTGAAGCTTTCTTT. Encoded protein: CASSLATGSTEAFF.

J is TRBJ1-3 and V is TRBV4-1; D is unresolved. The germline V gene has CDR1 MGHRA and CDR2 YSYEKL. CDR3 length: 17 amino acids. V was cut by 1 base and J by 0 bases, with 13 bases left in between. CDR3 region: CASSQGRTTYSGNTIYF. The CDR3 DNA sequence: TGCGCCAGCAGCCAAGGCAGAACTACTTACTCTGGAAACACCATATATTTT.

J is TRBJ2-3 and V is TRBV19; D is possibly TRBD1 (6 bases). The germline gives CDR1 LNHDA, CDR2 SQIVND (reference sequence). CDR3 length: 15 amino acids. V was shortened by 5 bases and J by 2 bases, with 14 bases between the two germline ends. The CDR3 DNA follows: TGTGCCAGTAGTTTCCGGGACACAAACACAGATACGCAGTATTTT. Translating gives CASSFRDTNTDTQYF.

The chain combines TRBV10-3 with TRBJ2-5; the match to TRBD2 covers 9 bases. Per the germline V gene, CDR1 is ENHRY and CDR2 is SYGVKD. V lost 10 bases and J lost 5; bases outside the gene matches: 8. This CDR3 region has 13 residues. As DNA, the CDR3 is TGTGCCACCGGGGGACTAGCAAAGGAGACCCAGTACTTC. Its protein product is CATGGLAKETQYF.

The rearrangement uses TRBV7-9 and TRBJ1-2; the D gene is possibly TRBD1 (5 bases). CDR1 is SEHNR, CDR2 FQNEAQ, per germline (reference sequence). The CDR3 is 13 residues long. V gave up 4 bases and J gave up 5 bases, with 11 bases separating them. CDR3 nucleotide sequence: TGTGCCAGCAGCTCGCGACAGAGTTATGGCTACACCTTC. As protein: CASSSRQSYGYTF.

The chain is built from TRBV9 and TRBJ2-5; no firm D call. CDR3 length: 13 amino acids. Trimming stripped 2 bases from V and 5 bases from J, with 10 bases between. Germline CDR1 is SGDLS and CDR2 is YYNGEE. This CDR3 reads CASSVTAGETQYF. CDR3 bases: TGTGCCAGCAGCGTTACCGCCGGTGAGACCCAGTACTTC.

V usage is TRBV10-3 and J usage is TRBJ1-1; D is possibly TRBD1 (6 bases). There are 16 residues in the CDR3. Germline CDR1 and CDR2: ENHRY and SYGVKD. Between the trimmed V and J ends, which lost 0 bases and 1 base, there was a span of 12 bases. CDR3 nucleotide sequence: TGTGCCATCAGTGAGTCACAGGGTCTAGGGAACACTGAAGCTTTCTTT. Translation: CAISESQGLGNTEAFF.

This clone is a singleton in its sample. CDR3 DNA sequence: TGCGCCAGCAGTGAACGAGAGTGGTCCTACAATGAGCAGTTCTTC. Protein: CASSEREWSYNEQFF. The rearrangement uses TRBV10-1 and TRBJ2-1; D is uncertain. V was clipped by 3 bases and J by 1 base, with 10 bases between them. The germline CDR1 and CDR2 sequences are WNHNN and SYGVQD (reference sequence). There are 15 residues in the CDR3.

This sequence joins TRBV7-6 and TRBJ2-1, with 12 nucleotides matching TRBD1. The germline CDR1 and CDR2 sequences are SGHVS and FNYEAQ. The CDR3 runs to 16 residues. The V segment lost 4 bases and the J segment 9 bases; nucleotides outside the gene matches: 10. The CDR3 coding sequence is TGTGCCAGCAGCTATGGGGGAGGGACAGGGGGCGCTGAGCAGTTCTTC. Its protein is CASSYGGGTGGAEQFF.

This chain connects TRBV4-1 to TRBJ2-7, with 10 bases that match TRBD2. CDR3 length: 14 amino acids. CDR1 and CDR2 from the germline V gene are MGHRA and YSYEKL. J gave up 5 bases and V 5 bases, and 6 bases lay outside the gene matches. The CDR3 coding sequence is TGCGCCAGCAGCTACCCCGGGACTAGCGACGAGCAGTACTTC. It yields the protein CASSYPGTSDEQYF.

J is TRBJ2-3 and V is TRBV10-3; D may be TRBD1 (6 bases). Deletions cut 4 bases from V and 5 bases from J, with 22 bases between. Germline-derived CDR1 and CDR2 are ENHRY and SYGVKD. This CDR3 region has 17 residues. Written as DNA, the CDR3 is TGTGCCATCAGTGGTTCATACACAGGGCGTCCTTTAGATACGCAGTATTTT. Residues: CAISGSYTGRPLDTQYF.

The chain combines TRBV30 with TRBJ1-1, with D unresolved. In germline, CDR1 is GTSNPN, CDR2 SVGIG (reference sequence). V was trimmed by 0 bases and J by 3 bases, leaving 8 bases between them. This CDR3 has 13 amino acids. CDR3 loop: CAWSVRVDTEAFF. Written as DNA, the CDR3 is TGTGCCTGGAGTGTCCGGGTAGACACTGAAGCTTTCTTT. Variable domain in full (rest from reference TRBV30 and TRBJ1-1): SQTIHQWPATLVQPVGSPLSLECTVEGTSNPNLYWYRQAAGRGLQLLFYSVGIGQISSEVPQNLSASRPQDRQFILSSKKLLLSDSGFYLCAWSVRVDTEAFFGQGTRLTVV.

This chain uses TRBV28 with TRBJ1-2; TRBD1 might be the D (5 bases). Per the germline V gene, CDR1 is MDHEN and CDR2 is SYDVKM. The CDR3 length is 12 residues. Trimming pared 4 bases from V and 8 bases from J, leaving 11 bases between. The CDR3 loop reads CASSSGWGGYTF. The DNA of the CDR3 is TGTGCCAGCAGTTCGGGCTGGGGCGGCTACACCTTC.

CDR3 nucleotides: TGTGCCAGCAGCTCGACGGACAGGGCTGAGACCCAGTACTTC. Its translation: CASSSTDRAETQYF. V and J are TRBV11-1 and TRBJ2-5; TRBD1 agrees at 8 bases. J lost 5 bases, V lost 4 bases, and 6 bases had no gene match. The CDR3 spans 14 residues. Per the germline V gene, CDR1 is SGHAT and CDR2 is FQDESV (reference sequence).

This clone was observed once. The V gene is TRBV28, the J gene TRBJ1-5; D is unclear. Trimming cost V 4 bases and J 3 bases, with 19 bases left between them. CDR1 MDHEN and CDR2 SYDVKM come from the germline V gene. There are 17 residues in the CDR3. The chain's CDR3 is CASSSSTARGHNQPQHF. Written as DNA, the CDR3 is TGTGCCAGCAGTTCCTCTACGGCTCGGGGTCACAATCAGCCCCAGCATTTT.

This clone has a single count. The genes are TRBV6-4 and TRBJ2-3; D unclear. Trimming left V 6 bases short and J 3 bases short, with 7 bases between. CDR1 and CDR2 (germline): MRHNA, SNTAGT. This CDR3 is built from 12 residues. The CDR3 DNA sequence: TGTGCCAGCAGGCCCGGGACAGATACGCAGTATTTT. It encodes CASRPGTDTQYF.

The chain recombines TRBV29-1 with TRBJ2-5; 9 nucleotides line up with TRBD2. Trimming cost V 7 bases and J 5 bases; bases outside gene matches: 14. The CDR3 is 15 residues long. CDR1 is SQVTM and CDR2 is ANQGSEA in the germline V gene. The CDR3 here is CSAVLNSGGGETQYF. CDR3 nucleotides: TGCAGCGCTGTACTCAATAGCGGGGGTGGGGAGACCCAGTACTTC.

This clone was detected once. The chain joins TRBV5-5 to TRBJ2-5; 8 bases align to TRBD1. This CDR3 region has 15 residues. The trim removed 3 bases at V and 4 bases at J, leaving 8 bases unmatched. Germline values: CDR1 SGHKS, CDR2 YYEKEE (reference sequence). The CDR3 nucleotides are TGTGCCAGCAGCTCCGGACAGGGACCGGCAGAGACCCAGTACTTC. Its protein product is CASSSGQGPAETQYF.

The chain recombines TRBV28 with TRBJ1-2; 10 positions agree with TRBD1. The junction had 7 bases not matched to a gene; V was cut back by 3 bases and J by 6 bases. CDR1 and CDR2 from the germline V gene are MDHEN and SYDVKM. The CDR3 totals 15 residues. The CDR3 loop is CASSLSGQGRDGYTF. The CDR3 DNA reads as TGTGCCAGCAGTTTGTCGGGACAGGGGAGGGATGGCTACACCTTC.

The gene calls are TRBV10-3 and TRBJ2-2; weak D call: TRBD1 (5 bases). Trimming pared 2 bases from V and 5 bases from J, leaving 9 bases between. Germline CDR1 reads ENHRY; CDR2 reads SYGVKD. The CDR3 has 14 residues. CDR3 in DNA: TGTGCCATCAGTGAGACAGGACGGACCGGGGAGCTGTTTTTT. Translating gives CAISETGRTGELFF.

The rearrangement joins TRBV29-1 to TRBJ1-1; D not certain. CDR1 and CDR2 (germline): SQVTM, ANQGSEA. This CDR3 spans 12 amino acids. With 5 bases removed from V and 3 bases from J, the gap between germline ends came to 10 bases. Written as DNA, the CDR3 is TGCAGCGTTAAGGAGGTCGACACTGAAGCTTTCTTT. It codes for CSVKEVDTEAFF.

The rearrangement joins TRBV20-1 to TRBJ2-7; D not resolved. This CDR3 region has 11 residues. Germline V gene sequence: CDR1 DFQATT, CDR2 SNEGSKA (reference sequence). V shed 2 bases and J shed 3 bases, with 5 bases lying between them. This CDR3 is CSARLDYEQYF. The DNA for the CDR3 is TGCAGTGCTAGACTAGACTACGAGCAGTACTTC.

This chain links TRBV19 with TRBJ1-2, with D tentatively TRBD1 (6 bases). V lost 0 bases, J lost 7 bases, and 12 bases lay in between. The V gene's germline CDR1 is LNHDA and CDR2 SQIVND (reference sequence). CDR3 length: 14 amino acids. The CDR3 nucleotides are TGTGCCAGTAGTATAGATATCAGGGGATCTGGCTACACCTTC. Translation gives CASSIDIRGSGYTF.

This chain uses TRBV30 with TRBJ2-3, with a possible D match to TRBD1 (5 bases). The V gene lost 4 bases and the J gene lost 0 bases, with 11 bases spanning the gap. The CDR3 loop spans 14 amino acids. CDR1 and CDR2 from the germline V gene are GTSNPN and SVGIG (reference sequence). CDR3 amino acids: CAWKTGFSTDTQYF. The CDR3 DNA reads TGTGCCTGGAAAACAGGTTTTAGCACAGATACGCAGTATTTT.

Only a few counts were recorded for this clone. V usage is TRBV2 and J usage is TRBJ1-1, with 8 bases aligning to TRBD1. The CDR3 extends over 15 amino acids. Germline V CDR1 and CDR2: SNHLY, FYNNEI. Trimming cost V 5 bases and J 7 bases; bases outside gene matches: 12. The CDR3 region is CASSRTRTGWGEAFF. The CDR3, as DNA: TGTGCCAGCAGTCGAACGCGGACAGGGTGGGGTGAAGCTTTCTTT. The complete variable domain, with remaining parts taken from reference TRBV2 and TRBJ1-1, reads EPEVTQTPSHQVTQMGQEVILRCVPISNHLYFYWYRQILGQKVEFLVSFYNNEISEKSEIFDDQFSVERPDGSNFTLKIRSTKLEDSAMYFCASSRTRTGWGEAFFGQGTRLTVV.

CDR3: CASSKAGRGHRYEQYF. The CDR3 DNA reads TGTGCCAGCAGCAAAGCGGGCAGGGGGCATAGGTACGAGCAGTACTTC. The chain recombines TRBV21-1 with TRBJ2-7; the table's D call, TRBD1, was not checked against the DNA. TRBV21-1 is a recognized pseudogene. This CDR3 is 16 amino acids long.

This clone was detected a few times. The chain is built from TRBV21-1 and TRBJ1-5. TRBV21-1 is shown as a pseudogene. The CDR3 has 13 residues. The CDR3 spells CASSKSGCQPQHF. CDR3 in DNA: TGTGCCAGCAGCAAATCGGGGTGTCAGCCCCAGCATTTT.

The chain carries TRBV5-1 and TRBJ2-5; TRBD2 agrees at 12 bases. Germline V gives CDR1 SGHRS, CDR2 YFSETQ. The CDR3 consists of 16 residues. The junction had 5 bases not matched to a gene; V was cut back by 1 base and J by 4 bases. Here the CDR3 reads CASSLRLAGVGETQYF. The CDR3 DNA reads TGCGCCAGCAGCTTGCGACTAGCGGGAGTAGGAGAGACCCAGTACTTC. Together with reference TRBV5-1 and TRBJ2-5, the CDR3 gives the full variable domain: KAGVTQTPRYLIKTRGQQVTLSCSPISGHRSVSWYQQTPGQGLQFLFEYFSETQRNKGNFPGRFSGRQFSNSRSEMNVSTLELGDSALYLCASSLRLAGVGETQYFGPGTRLLVL.

This clone was seen more than once but under ten times. This chain joins TRBV19 and TRBJ2-6; TRBD1 might be the D (6 bases). CDR1 and CDR2 from the germline V gene are LNHDA and SQIVND (reference sequence). The V end lost 0 bases, the J end lost 1 base, and 10 bases lay between the germline ends. The CDR3 is made up of 17 amino acids. CDR3 sequence reads: CASSIDPGTSGANVLTF. The DNA of the CDR3 is TGTGCCAGTAGTATAGACCCCGGGACATCTGGGGCCAACGTCCTGACTTTC. Supplemented by reference TRBV19 and TRBJ2-6, the full variable domain reads DGGITQSPKYLFRKEGQNVTLSCEQNLNHDAMYWYRQDPGQGLRLIYYSQIVNDFQKGDIAEGYSVSREKKESFPLTVTSAQKNPTAFYLCASSIDPGTSGANVLTFGAGSRLTVL.